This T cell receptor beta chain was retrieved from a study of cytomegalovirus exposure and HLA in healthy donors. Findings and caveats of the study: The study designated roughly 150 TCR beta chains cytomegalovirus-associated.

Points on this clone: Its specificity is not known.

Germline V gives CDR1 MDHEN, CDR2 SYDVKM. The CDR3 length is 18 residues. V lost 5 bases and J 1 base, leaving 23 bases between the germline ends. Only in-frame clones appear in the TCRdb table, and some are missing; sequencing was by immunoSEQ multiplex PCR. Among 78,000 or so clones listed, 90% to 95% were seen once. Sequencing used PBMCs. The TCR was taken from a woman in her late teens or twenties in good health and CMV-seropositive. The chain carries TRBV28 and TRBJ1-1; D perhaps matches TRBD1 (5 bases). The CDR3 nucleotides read TGTGCCAGCAGTCCAGTAGGAGGGACGGTTATTACGAACACTGAAGCTTTCTTT. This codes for CASSPVGGTVITNTEAFF.